Below, 18 T cell receptor beta chains from the same sample are listed, as sequenced in a study of blood T cell repertoires in COVID-19 (dated by TCRdb to the early 2020s). The library relied on the immunoSEQ multiplex PCR assay. Here the immuneACCESS table is served through TCRdb, limited to in-frame sequences with V and J called. Missing clones are a known gap in these copies; in checked studies unresolved V genes cover under half, and the rest lacks a known reason. This sample lists around 150,000 clones; 85% were detected once. The ten top clones hold around 3.2% of the sample. Material for sequencing was peripheral blood. These receptors came from a human donor with acute or convalescent COVID-19. The donor label of this sample is uncertain.

The chain has TRBV19 and TRBJ1-4; 10 nucleotides agree with TRBD1. J lost 8 bases, V lost 4 bases, and 7 bases had no gene match. The germline gives CDR1 LNHDA, CDR2 SQIVND (reference sequence). The CDR3 loop spans 15 amino acids. The DNA for the CDR3 is TGTGCCAGTAGTACTGGGACAGGGGTAAGCGAAAAACTGTTTTTT. The encoded protein is CASSTGTGVSEKLFF.

This chain links TRBV5-1 with TRBJ2-7; D might be TRBD2 (6 bases). The V gene lost 0 bases and the J gene lost 3 bases, with 16 bases spanning the gap. The CDR3 covers 16 residues. In germline, CDR1 is SGHRS, CDR2 YFSETQ. The CDR3 sequence: CASSLGAGTGGYEQYF. The CDR3 bases are TGCGCCAGCAGCTTGGGGGCGGGGACCGGCGGCTACGAGCAGTACTTC.

The chain joins TRBV28 to TRBJ1-3; unclear D gene. V was shortened by 5 bases and J by 0 bases, with 11 bases between the two germline ends. The CDR3 sequence is 15 residues long. In germline, CDR1 is MDHEN, CDR2 SYDVKM. The CDR3 bases are TGTGCCAGCAGTGCCCCGAGGTACTCTGGAAACACCATATATTTT. Translating it yields CASSAPRYSGNTIYF.

This chain connects TRBV12-3 or TRBV12-4 to TRBJ2-1, with D possibly TRBD2 on 6 matching bases. This CDR3 has 13 amino acids. Deletions cut 3 bases from V and 8 bases from J, with 11 bases between. CDR3 in amino acids: CASSLGRIDEQFF. The CDR3 nucleotides read TGTGCCAGCAGTTTGGGGAGGATAGATGAGCAGTTCTTC.

The chain carries TRBV19 and TRBJ1-2; a possible D gene is TRBD1 (5 bases). Germline V gene lookup returns CDR1 LNHDA and CDR2 SQIVND (reference sequence). V dropped 3 bases and J dropped 3 bases, with 8 bases sitting between them. The CDR3 consists of 13 residues. The CDR3 coding sequence is TGTGCCAGTAGTATCGGGGGGGACTATGGCTACACCTTC. Its translation is CASSIGGDYGYTF.

The chain has TRBV5-1 and TRBJ1-3; D is unclear. Germline V CDR1 and CDR2: SGHRS, YFSETQ. The CDR3 extends over 13 amino acids. The V end was cut by 3 bases, the J end by 4 bases, with 8 bases between. The CDR3 is CASSSEQGNTIYF. The CDR3 DNA reads TGCGCCAGCAGCTCTGAACAGGGAAACACCATATATTTT.

The chain combines TRBV15 with TRBJ2-2; the match to TRBD1 covers 10 bases. The germline CDR1 and CDR2 sequences are LNHNV and YYDKDF (reference sequence). Unmatched junction bases numbered 13, after V lost 0 bases and J lost 6 bases. This CDR3 is built from 19 residues. The CDR3 region has the DNA TGTGCCACCAGCAGAGATAAACGCGTGACAGGGGGCCGATCCGGGGAGCTGTTTTTT. Translating it yields CATSRDKRVTGGRSGELFF. The entire variable domain, with the rest obtained from reference TRBV15 and TRBJ2-2, is as follows: DAMVIQNPRYQVTQFGKPVTLSCSQTLNHNVMYWYQQKSSQAPKLLFHYYDKDFNNEADTPDNFQSRRPNTSFCFLDIRSPGLGDTAMYLCATSRDKRVTGGRSGELFFGEGSRLTVL.

The V call is TRBV6-1, the J call TRBJ1-6; unclear D gene. In germline, CDR1 is MNHNS, CDR2 SASEGT. CDR3 length: 15 amino acids. Trimming left V 3 bases short and J 11 bases short, with 17 bases between. The CDR3 loop is CASSDVDTMAPPLHF. The CDR3 bases are TGTGCCAGCAGTGATGTAGACACAATGGCACCACCCCTCCACTTT.

V and J are TRBV19 and TRBJ2-7; TRBD1 matches at 10 bases. The CDR3 spans 15 residues. The V and J ends lost 3 bases and 3 bases, in that order; junction bases with no gene match: 5. Germline CDR1 and CDR2: LNHDA and SQIVND (reference sequence). The CDR3 DNA reads TGTGCCAGTAGTATCTTCCGGGACAGGGGCTACGAGCAGTACTTC. Protein product: CASSIFRDRGYEQYF. The whole variable domain, filled in from reference TRBV19 and TRBJ2-7, reads DGGITQSPKYLFRKEGQNVTLSCEQNLNHDAMYWYRQDPGQGLRLIYYSQIVNDFQKGDIAEGYSVSREKKESFPLTVTSAQKNPTAFYLCASSIFRDRGYEQYFGPGTRLTVT.

V and J are TRBV5-1 and TRBJ2-3, with TRBD1 matching 9 bases. The CDR3 is 14 residues long. Trimming at V came to 3 bases and at J to 4 bases, leaving 3 bases not matched to a gene. The germline gives CDR1 SGHRS, CDR2 YFSETQ. The CDR3 loop is CASSWGQGPDTQYF. In DNA, the CDR3 is TGCGCCAGCAGCTGGGGACAGGGCCCAGATACGCAGTATTTT.

This clone was detected only a few times. The CDR3 reads CASSHQTGLNSPLHF. Written as DNA, the CDR3 is TGCGCCAGCAGCCACCAGACAGGGCTGAATTCACCCCTCCACTTT. V usage is TRBV4-1 and J usage is TRBJ1-6; 7 nucleotides agree with TRBD1. There are 15 residues in the CDR3. Trimming at V came to 3 bases and at J to 7 bases, leaving 6 bases not matched to a gene. Germline-derived CDR1 and CDR2 are MGHRA and YSYEKL.

The rearrangement joins TRBV3-1 (or the pseudogene TRBV3-2) to TRBJ2-7; D is possibly TRBD2 (5 bases). CDR3 length equals 12 residues. V lost 3 bases, J lost 7 bases, and 10 bases lay in between. The V gene's germline CDR1 is LGHDT and CDR2 YNNKEL (reference sequence). The CDR3 nucleotides are TGTGCCAGCAGCCATTGGACGGGAGAGCAGTACTTC. It is translated as CASSHWTGEQYF.

V and J are TRBV4-1 and TRBJ2-5; D gene unclear. Germline V CDR1 and CDR2: MGHRA, YSYEKL. Deletions cut 0 bases from V and 0 bases from J, with 14 bases between. CDR3 size: 17 residues. Here the CDR3 reads CASSQDLLITYQETQYF. The CDR3 bases are TGCGCCAGCAGCCAAGATTTACTTATCACGTACCAAGAGACCCAGTACTTC.

This chain links TRBV5-1 with TRBJ2-5, with TRBD1 matching over 9 bases. The CDR3 length is 13 residues. Per the germline V gene, CDR1 is SGHRS and CDR2 is YFSETQ. V lost 2 bases and J lost 5; bases outside the gene matches: 1. The CDR3 region is CASSLQGAETQYF. DNA for the CDR3: TGCGCCAGCAGCTTACAGGGGGCGGAGACCCAGTACTTC.

The chain carries TRBV5-6 and TRBJ1-6, with TRBD1 matching over 10 bases. The J segment lost 9 bases and the V segment lost 5 bases, leaving 11 bases of the junction unmatched. Per the germline V gene, CDR1 is SGHDT and CDR2 is YYEEEE. The CDR3 runs 16 residues. The CDR3 sequence is CASSYAGTGVVSPLHF. The CDR3 DNA is TGTGCCAGCAGTTACGCTGGGACAGGGGTAGTTTCACCCCTCCACTTT. Based on the CDR3 plus reference TRBV5-6 and TRBJ1-6, the full variable domain is DAGVTQSPTHLIKTRGQQVTLRCSPKSGHDTVSWYQQALGQGPQFIFQYYEEEERQRGNFPDRFSGHQFPNYSSELNVNALLLGDSALYLCASSYAGTGVVSPLHFGNGTRLTVT.

The rearrangement uses TRBV7-9 and TRBJ1-6; D is uncertain. Germline V gene lookup returns CDR1 SEHNR and CDR2 FQNEAQ (reference sequence). V lost 1 base and J lost 6, with 13 bases in between. There are 16 residues in the CDR3. The DNA of the CDR3 is TGTGCCAGCAGCTTAGACACAAGTCCTTTTAATTCACCCCTCCACTTT. Its protein product is CASSLDTSPFNSPLHF.

The V gene is TRBV30, the J gene TRBJ1-2; unclear D gene. V was trimmed by 8 bases and J by 4 bases, leaving 8 bases between them. This CDR3 contains 10 residues. CDR1 is GTSNPN and CDR2 is SVGIG in the germline V gene (reference sequence). In DNA, the CDR3 is TGTGCCCTCGGAGTCTATGGCTACACCTTC. Its protein product is CALGVYGYTF.

The chain carries TRBV18 and TRBJ2-7; the match to TRBD1 covers 12 bases. V gave up 4 bases and J gave up 6 bases; unmatched junction bases: 7. CDR1 and CDR2 from the germline V gene are KGHSH and LQKENI. CDR3 length: 15 residues. The CDR3 loop reads CASSLGQGAIGEQYF. DNA of the CDR3: TGTGCCAGCTCACTGGGACAGGGGGCGATCGGCGAGCAGTACTTC. The variable domain in full, with the rest retrieved from reference TRBV18 and TRBJ2-7, is NAGVMQNPRHLVRRRGQEARLRCSPMKGHSHVYWYRQLPEEGLKFMVYLQKENIIDESGMPKERFSAEFPKEGPSILRIQQVVRGDSAAYFCASSLGQGAIGEQYFGPGTRLTVT.